The subject of this entry is one T cell receptor beta chain. This specimen belongs to a study of blood T cell repertoires in COVID-19. Background on the study: The United States, Italy and Spain supplied acute and convalescent COVID-19 samples. Nucleic acid was either cDNA or gDNA, and it came from T cells, B-cell-depleted T cells, or PBMCs.

Original methodology: It was from reference gene primer amplification that nucleated cell counts were estimated. The table came from immunoSEQ multiplex PCR; TCRdb's copy has only in-frame clones and leaves some out. V and J calls and clone size are those listed in that table; D and trimming were worked out from the DNA. The data contain more than 200,000 clones, about nine tenths of them singletons. Germline V gene lookup returns CDR1 ENHRY and CDR2 SYGVKD. V lost 2 bases and J lost 1, with 14 bases in between. There are 16 residues in the CDR3. The rearrangement uses TRBV10-3 and TRBJ1-1; tentative D call: TRBD1 (6 bases). Sequencing was done on a sample of peripheral blood. This clonotype was sampled from a man older than 75 with acute or convalescent COVID-19. CDR3 protein: CAISEGHGTPNTEAFF. CDR3 DNA: TGTGCCATCAGTGAGGGACACGGGACACCGAACACTGAAGCTTTCTTT.